What follows is one TCR beta chain and its context. Its cognate antigen is unknown. This record comes from a study of early T cells in non-severe SARS-CoV-2 infection. Study summary: With bulk RNA from unsorted whole blood as input, sequencing yielded unpaired chains.

Unique molecular identifiers were affixed to single, distinct cDNA molecules. TCRdb recomputed calls from the 5' RACE reads with MiXCR, one row per CDR3 protein. Of just under 90,000 distinct CDR3 sequences listed, around 15% were seen once; the top ten hold more than 6.5%. Whole-study findings and limits: VDJdb matching skewed toward anti-spike CD8 responses, missing private and CD4 specificities.

Germline values: CDR1 SQVTM, CDR2 ANQGSEA. The CDR3 extends over 11 amino acids. Trimming pared 6 bases from V and 6 bases from J, leaving 8 bases between. Sequencing was carried out using whole blood. This sequence joins TRBV29-1 and TRBJ2-2; possible D gene TRBD1, 5 bases. This TCR derives from an adult who was a healthcare worker with PCR-confirmed SARS-CoV-2 infection or an uninfected control (not recorded which). CDR3 in amino acids: CSVQGSGELFF. As DNA, the CDR3 is TGCAGCGTCCAGGGTTCCGGGGAGCTGTTTTTT.